The text below deals with one TCR beta chain. Per the original methods: Estimation of nucleated cell counts relied on the amplification of reference gene primers. The data were produced by immunoSEQ multiplex PCR, yet TCRdb's version contains in-frame clones alone and is incomplete. Clone size and the V and J calls come from that table; the DNA yielded D and trimming. The table records roughly 170,000 clones, 70% to 90% of them present only once. The data were taken from a study of blood T cell repertoires in COVID-19. About the research overall: Samples came from the United States, Italy and Spain, spanning acute and convalescent COVID-19.

The CDR3 is 13 amino acids. The V end was cut by 1 base, the J end by 0 bases, with 4 bases between. The germline CDR1 and CDR2 sequences are LGHDT and YNNKEL (reference sequence). The chain uses TRBV3-1 (or the pseudogene TRBV3-2) and TRBJ2-7; D uncertain. Material: peripheral blood. The receptor's source is a man in his 70s with active or convalescent COVID-19. The CDR3 sequence is CASSQVNSYEQYF. The CDR3 region has the DNA TGTGCCAGCAGCCAAGTTAACTCCTACGAGCAGTACTTC.